This T cell receptor (beta chain) was sequenced in a study of technical replicates of blood from four donors. The CDR3 runs 18 residues. V lost 3 bases to trimming and J lost 2 bases; unmatched junction nucleotides: 12. CDR1 SGHRS and CDR2 YFSETQ come from the germline V gene. Libraries were prepared by immunoSEQ multiplex PCR; TCRdb keeps only in-frame clonotypes and omits some of them. The sample contains 80,000 to 95,000 clones, approximately 90% of which appear only once. This clonotype was obtained from a human donor in good health. This chain uses TRBV5-1 with TRBJ2-2; 8 bases line up with TRBD2. Sequenced sample: T cells isolated from PBMCs. CDR3 coding DNA: TGCGCCAGCAGCTCTCCCCCGACCGGGACTAGTAACACCGGGGAGCTGTTTTTT. The encoded protein is CASSSPPTGTSNTGELFF.